This entry concerns a single TCR beta chain. As yet, its antigen is unknown. The sample originates from a study of T-cell reconstitution after alpha-beta-depleted transplantation in children. The CDR3 has 16 residues. Whole-study results and caveats: Two months or so post-transplant, alpha-beta T cells reportedly derived from several hundred expanded graft clones. It was surviving recipient T cells and thymic progenitors that gave some patients high TCRbeta diversity at day 60.

Unique molecular identifiers tagged the TCRbeta library. TCRdb independently ran MiXCR on the PCR reads; one entry per CDR3 protein. The table lists around 120,000 distinct CDR3 sequences, more than 20% of them singletons. The chain couples TRBV21-1 to TRBJ2-3; the table gives TRBD2 as D, unverified against the DNA. TRBV21-1 is noted as a pseudogene. The TCR comes from a male patient aged 2 to 10 who had a stem cell transplant for chronic granulomatous disease, so the T cells may come from the graft donor. Material: PBMCs, mostly from graft donor cells, obtained 180 days after TCRalphabeta/CD19-depleted stem cell transplant. The CDR3 loop reads CASSKGTSGNTDTQYF. Written as DNA, the CDR3 is TGTGCCAGCAGCAAAGGGACTAGCGGAAACACAGATACGCAGTATTTT.